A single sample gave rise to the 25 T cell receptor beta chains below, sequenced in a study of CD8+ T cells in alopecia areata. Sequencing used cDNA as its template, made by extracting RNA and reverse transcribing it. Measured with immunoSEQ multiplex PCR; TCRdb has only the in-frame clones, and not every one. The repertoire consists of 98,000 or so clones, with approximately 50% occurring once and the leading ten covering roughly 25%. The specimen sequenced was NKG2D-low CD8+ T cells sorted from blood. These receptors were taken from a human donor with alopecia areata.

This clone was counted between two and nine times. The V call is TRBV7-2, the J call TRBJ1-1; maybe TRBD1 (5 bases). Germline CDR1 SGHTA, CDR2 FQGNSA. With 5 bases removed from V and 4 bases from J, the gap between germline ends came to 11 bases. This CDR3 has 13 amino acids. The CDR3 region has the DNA TGTGCCAGCAGCCCCAGGGACTTCACTGAAGCTTTCTTT. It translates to CASSPRDFTEAFF.

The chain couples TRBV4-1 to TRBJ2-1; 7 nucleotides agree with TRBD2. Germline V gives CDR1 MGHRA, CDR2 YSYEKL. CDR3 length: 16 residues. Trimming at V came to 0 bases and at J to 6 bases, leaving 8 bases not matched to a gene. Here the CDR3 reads CASSQEVLARVNEQFF. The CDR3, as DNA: TGCGCCAGCAGCCAAGAAGTACTAGCGAGGGTCAATGAGCAGTTCTTC.

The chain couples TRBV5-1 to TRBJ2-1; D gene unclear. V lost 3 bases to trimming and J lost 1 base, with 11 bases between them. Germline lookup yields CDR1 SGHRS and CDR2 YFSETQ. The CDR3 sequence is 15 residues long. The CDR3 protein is CASSSSGGSYNEQFF. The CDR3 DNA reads TGCGCCAGCAGCTCTAGTGGTGGTTCCTACAATGAGCAGTTCTTC.

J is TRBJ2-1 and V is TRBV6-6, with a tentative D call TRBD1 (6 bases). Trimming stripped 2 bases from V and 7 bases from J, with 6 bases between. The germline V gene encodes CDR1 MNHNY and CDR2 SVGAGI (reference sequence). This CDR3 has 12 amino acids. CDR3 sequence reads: CASSYGTNEQFF. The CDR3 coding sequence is TGTGCCAGCAGTTACGGGACAAATGAGCAGTTCTTC.

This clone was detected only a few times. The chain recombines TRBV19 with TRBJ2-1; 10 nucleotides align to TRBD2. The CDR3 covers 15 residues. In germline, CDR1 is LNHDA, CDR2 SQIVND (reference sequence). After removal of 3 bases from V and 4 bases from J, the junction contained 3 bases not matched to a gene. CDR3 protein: CASSITSGIYNEQFF. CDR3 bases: TGTGCCAGTAGTATCACTAGCGGGATTTACAATGAGCAGTTCTTC. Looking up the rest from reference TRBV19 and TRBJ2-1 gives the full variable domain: DGGITQSPKYLFRKEGQNVTLSCEQNLNHDAMYWYRQDPGQGLRLIYYSQIVNDFQKGDIAEGYSVSREKKESFPLTVTSAQKNPTAFYLCASSITSGIYNEQFFGPGTRLTVL.

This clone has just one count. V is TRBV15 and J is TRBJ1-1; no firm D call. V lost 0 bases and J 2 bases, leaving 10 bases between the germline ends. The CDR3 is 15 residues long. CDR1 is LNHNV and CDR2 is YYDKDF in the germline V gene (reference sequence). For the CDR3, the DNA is TGTGCCACCAGCAGAGATTCTAAGCGCAACACTGAAGCTTTCTTT. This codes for CATSRDSKRNTEAFF.

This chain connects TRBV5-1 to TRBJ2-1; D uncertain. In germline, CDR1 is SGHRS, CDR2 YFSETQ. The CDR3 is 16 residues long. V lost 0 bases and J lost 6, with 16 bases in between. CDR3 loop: CASSLAQVPVANEQFF. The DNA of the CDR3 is TGCGCCAGCAGCTTGGCTCAAGTCCCGGTTGCCAATGAGCAGTTCTTC.

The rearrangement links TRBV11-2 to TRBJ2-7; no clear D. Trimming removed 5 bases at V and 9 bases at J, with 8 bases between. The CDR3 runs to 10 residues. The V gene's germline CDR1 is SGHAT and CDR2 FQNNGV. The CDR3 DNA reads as TGTGCCAGCAGCCACCAGGTGCAGTACTTC. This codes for CASSHQVQYF.

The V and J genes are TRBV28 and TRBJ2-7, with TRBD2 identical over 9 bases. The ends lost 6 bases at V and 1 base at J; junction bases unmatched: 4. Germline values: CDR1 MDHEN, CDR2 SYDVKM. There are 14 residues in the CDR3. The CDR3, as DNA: TGTGCCAGCAGGGCTGCGGGAGGGTCCTACGAGCAGTACTTC. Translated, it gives CASRAAGGSYEQYF.

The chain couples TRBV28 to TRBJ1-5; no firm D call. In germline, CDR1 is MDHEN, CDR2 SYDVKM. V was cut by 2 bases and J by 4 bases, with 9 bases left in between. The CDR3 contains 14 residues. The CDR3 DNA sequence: TGTGCCAGCAGTTTACGGGTTCCTAATCAGCCCCAGCATTTT. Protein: CASSLRVPNQPQHF.

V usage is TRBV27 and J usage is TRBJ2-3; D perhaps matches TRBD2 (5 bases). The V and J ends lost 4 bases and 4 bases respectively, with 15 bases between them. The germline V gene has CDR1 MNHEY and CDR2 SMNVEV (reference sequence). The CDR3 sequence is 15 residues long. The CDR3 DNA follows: TGTGCCAGCAGTTCTCGGCTAGCTAGGCCAGATACGCAGTATTTT. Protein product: CASSSRLARPDTQYF.

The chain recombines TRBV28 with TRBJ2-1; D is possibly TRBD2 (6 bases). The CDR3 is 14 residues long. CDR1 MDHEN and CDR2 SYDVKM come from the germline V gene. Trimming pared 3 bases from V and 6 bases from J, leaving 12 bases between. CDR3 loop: CASSFGGLLNEQFF. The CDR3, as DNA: TGTGCCAGCAGTTTTGGGGGACTCCTCAATGAGCAGTTCTTC.

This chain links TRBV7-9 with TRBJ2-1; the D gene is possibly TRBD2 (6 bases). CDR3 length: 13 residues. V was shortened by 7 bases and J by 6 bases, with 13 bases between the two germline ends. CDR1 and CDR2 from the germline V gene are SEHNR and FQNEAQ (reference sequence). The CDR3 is CASTSNGGNEQFF. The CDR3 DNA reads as TGTGCCAGCACCTCGAACGGGGGCAATGAGCAGTTCTTC.

The CDR3 protein is CASSVNLAGGTDTQYF. For the CDR3, the DNA is TGTGCCAGCAGCGTAAACCTAGCGGGAGGTACAGATACGCAGTATTTT. This chain links TRBV9 with TRBJ2-3, with 11 nucleotides matching TRBD2. The V gene end was trimmed by 1 base and the J gene end by 3 bases; junction bases not matched to a gene: 4. Germline V gene lookup returns CDR1 SGDLS and CDR2 YYNGEE. This CDR3 has 16 amino acids.

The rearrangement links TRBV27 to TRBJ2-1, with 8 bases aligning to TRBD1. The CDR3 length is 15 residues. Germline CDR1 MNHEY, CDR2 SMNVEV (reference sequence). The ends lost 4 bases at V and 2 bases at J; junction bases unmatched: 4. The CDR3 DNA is TGTGCCAGCAGTTCCCCAGGGGGCCCCTACAATGAGCAGTTCTTC. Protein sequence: CASSSPGGPYNEQFF.

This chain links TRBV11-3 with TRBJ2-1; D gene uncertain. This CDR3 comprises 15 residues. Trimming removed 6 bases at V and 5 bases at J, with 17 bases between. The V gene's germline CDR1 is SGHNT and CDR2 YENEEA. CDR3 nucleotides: TGTGCCAGCAGAACCGCCTGGGCAGTCAACAATGAGCAGTTCTTC. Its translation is CASRTAWAVNNEQFF.

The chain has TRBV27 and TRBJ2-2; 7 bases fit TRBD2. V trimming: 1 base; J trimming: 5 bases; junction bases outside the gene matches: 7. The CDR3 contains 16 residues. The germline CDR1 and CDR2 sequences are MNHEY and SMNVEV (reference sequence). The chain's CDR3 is CASSLLAGVVTGELFF. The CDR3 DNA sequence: TGTGCCAGCAGTTTATTGGCGGGAGTCGTTACCGGGGAGCTGTTTTTT.

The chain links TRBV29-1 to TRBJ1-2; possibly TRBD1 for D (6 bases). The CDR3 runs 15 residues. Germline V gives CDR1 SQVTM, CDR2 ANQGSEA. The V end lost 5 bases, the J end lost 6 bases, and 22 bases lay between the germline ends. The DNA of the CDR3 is TGCAGCGTTACACCCTTCCAGGGGCCTGCGGATGGCTACACCTTC. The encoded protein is CSVTPFQGPADGYTF. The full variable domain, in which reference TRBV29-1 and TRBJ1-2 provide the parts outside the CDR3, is SAVISQKPSRDICQRGTSLTIQCQVDSQVTMMFWYRQQPGQSLTLIATANQGSEATYESGFVIDKFPISRPNLTFSTLTVSNMSPEDSSIYLCSVTPFQGPADGYTFGSGTRLTVV.

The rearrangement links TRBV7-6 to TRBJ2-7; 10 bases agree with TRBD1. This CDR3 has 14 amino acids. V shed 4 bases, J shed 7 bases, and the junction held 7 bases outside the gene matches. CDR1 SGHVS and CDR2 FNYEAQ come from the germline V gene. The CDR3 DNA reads TGTGCCAGCAGCTCGGGACAGGGGCTGGGGGAGCAGTACTTC. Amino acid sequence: CASSSGQGLGEQYF.

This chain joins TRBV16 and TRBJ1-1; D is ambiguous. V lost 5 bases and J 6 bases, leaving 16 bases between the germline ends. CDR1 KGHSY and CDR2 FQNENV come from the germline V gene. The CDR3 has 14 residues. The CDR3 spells CASSSRTVEAEAFF. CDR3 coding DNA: TGTGCCAGCAGCAGTCGAACCGTTGAAGCTGAAGCTTTCTTT.

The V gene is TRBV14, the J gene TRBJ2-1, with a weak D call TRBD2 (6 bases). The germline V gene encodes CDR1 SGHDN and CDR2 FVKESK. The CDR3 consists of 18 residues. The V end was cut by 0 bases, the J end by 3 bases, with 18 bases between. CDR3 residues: CASSQEGTGNGFYNEQFF. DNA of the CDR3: TGTGCCAGCAGCCAAGAGGGGACTGGCAATGGCTTCTACAATGAGCAGTTCTTC.

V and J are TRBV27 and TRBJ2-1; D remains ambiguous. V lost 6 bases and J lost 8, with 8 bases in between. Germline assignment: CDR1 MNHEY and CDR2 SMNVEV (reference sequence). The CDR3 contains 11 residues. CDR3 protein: CASSDGHEQFF. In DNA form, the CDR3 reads TGTGCCAGCAGCGATGGCCATGAGCAGTTCTTC.

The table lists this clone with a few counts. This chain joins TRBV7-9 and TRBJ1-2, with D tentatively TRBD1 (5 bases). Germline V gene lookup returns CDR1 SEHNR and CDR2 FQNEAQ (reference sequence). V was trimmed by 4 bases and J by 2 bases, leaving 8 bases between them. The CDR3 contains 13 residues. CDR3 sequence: CASSSGTNYGYTF. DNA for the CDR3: TGTGCCAGCAGCTCAGGGACCAACTATGGCTACACCTTC.

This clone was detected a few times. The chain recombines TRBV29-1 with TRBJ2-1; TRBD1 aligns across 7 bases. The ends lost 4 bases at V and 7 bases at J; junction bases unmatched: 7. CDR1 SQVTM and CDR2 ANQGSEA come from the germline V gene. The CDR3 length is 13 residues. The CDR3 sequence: CSVVFTGVNEQFF. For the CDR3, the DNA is TGCAGCGTTGTGTTTACAGGGGTTAATGAGCAGTTCTTC.

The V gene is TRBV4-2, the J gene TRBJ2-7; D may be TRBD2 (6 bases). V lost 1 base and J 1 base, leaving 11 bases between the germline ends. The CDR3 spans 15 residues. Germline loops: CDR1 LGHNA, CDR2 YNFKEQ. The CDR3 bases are TGTGCCAGCAGCCAAGTTCGGCTAGCGTCCTACGAGCAGTACTTC. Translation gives CASSQVRLASYEQYF.